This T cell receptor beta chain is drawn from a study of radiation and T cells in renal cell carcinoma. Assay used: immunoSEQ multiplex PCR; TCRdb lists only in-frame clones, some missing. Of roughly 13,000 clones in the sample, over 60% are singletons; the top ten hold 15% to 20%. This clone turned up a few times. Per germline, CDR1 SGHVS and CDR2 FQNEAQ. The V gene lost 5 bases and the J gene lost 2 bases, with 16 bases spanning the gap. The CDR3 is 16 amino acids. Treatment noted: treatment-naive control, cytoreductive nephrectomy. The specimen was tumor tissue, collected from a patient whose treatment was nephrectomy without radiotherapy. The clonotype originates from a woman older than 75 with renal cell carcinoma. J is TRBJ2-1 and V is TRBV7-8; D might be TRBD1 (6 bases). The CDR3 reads CASSAYRVGAYNEQFF. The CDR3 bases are TGTGCCAGCAGCGCCTACAGGGTCGGGGCCTACAATGAGCAGTTCTTC. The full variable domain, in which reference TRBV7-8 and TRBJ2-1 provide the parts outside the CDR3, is GAGVSQSPRYKVAKRGQDVALRCDPISGHVSLFWYQQALGQGPEFLTYFQNEAQLDKSGLPSDRFFAERPEGSVSTLKIQRTQQEDSAVYLCASSAYRVGAYNEQFFGPGTRLTVL.